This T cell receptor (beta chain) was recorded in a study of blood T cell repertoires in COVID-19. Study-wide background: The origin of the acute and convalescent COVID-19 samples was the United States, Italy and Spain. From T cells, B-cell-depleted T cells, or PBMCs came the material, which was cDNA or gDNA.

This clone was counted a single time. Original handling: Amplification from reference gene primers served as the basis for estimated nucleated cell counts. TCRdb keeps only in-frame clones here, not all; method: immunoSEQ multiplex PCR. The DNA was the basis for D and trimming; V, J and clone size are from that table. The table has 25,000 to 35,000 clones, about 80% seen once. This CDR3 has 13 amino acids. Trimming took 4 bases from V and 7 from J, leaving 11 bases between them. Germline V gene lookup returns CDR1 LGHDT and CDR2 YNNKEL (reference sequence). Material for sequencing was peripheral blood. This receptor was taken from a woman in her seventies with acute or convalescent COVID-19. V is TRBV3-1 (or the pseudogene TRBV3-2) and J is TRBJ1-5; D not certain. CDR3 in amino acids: CASSLEGDQPQHF. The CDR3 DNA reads TGTGCCAGCAGCCTGGAGGGAGACCAGCCCCAGCATTTT.